This T cell receptor beta chain was sequenced for a study of cytotoxic CD8 clonotypes in ibrutinib-treated CLL. Turning to this clone: Its target is unknown.

The planned depth of sequencing spanned 1 in 200,000 to 1 in 1 million T cells. Repertoires were generated with immunoSEQ multiplex PCR, while TCRdb's copy carries only in-frame clones and drops some. The data hold fewer than 45,000 clones, with 49% observed a single time. Study-wide findings and caveats: Researchers report that baseline clonality outpaced age-matched healthy donors and tracked circulating CD8+ T-cell counts.

The sequencing used PBMCs, collected before ibrutinib treatment. The TCR was taken from a human donor with chronic lymphocytic leukemia.

CDR3 sequence reads: CASSLLGGSNEQFF. CDR3 bases: TGCGCCAGCAGCTTGCTAGGGGGTTCAAATGAGCAGTTCTTC. V and J are TRBV5-1 and TRBJ2-1; D possibly corresponds to TRBD1 (6 bases). Germline-derived CDR1 and CDR2 are SGHRS and YFSETQ. The ends were cut back, 1 base at V and 7 bases at J, with 12 bases in the middle. This CDR3 region has 14 residues.